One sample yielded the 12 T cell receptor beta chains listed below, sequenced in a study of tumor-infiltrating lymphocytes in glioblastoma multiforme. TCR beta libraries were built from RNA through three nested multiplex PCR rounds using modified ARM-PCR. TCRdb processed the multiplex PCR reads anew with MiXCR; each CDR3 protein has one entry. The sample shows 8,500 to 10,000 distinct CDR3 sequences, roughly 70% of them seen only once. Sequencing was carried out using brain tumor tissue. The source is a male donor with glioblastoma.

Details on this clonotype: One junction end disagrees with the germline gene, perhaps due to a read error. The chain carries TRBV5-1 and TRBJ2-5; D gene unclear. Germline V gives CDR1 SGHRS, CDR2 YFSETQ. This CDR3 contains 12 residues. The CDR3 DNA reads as TGCACCAGCAGCCAGGTCCAAGAGACCCAGTACTTC. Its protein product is CTSSQVQETQYF.

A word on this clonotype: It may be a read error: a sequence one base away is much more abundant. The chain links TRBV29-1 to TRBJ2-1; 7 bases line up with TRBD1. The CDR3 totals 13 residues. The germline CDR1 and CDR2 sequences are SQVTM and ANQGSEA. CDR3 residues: CSVDRGTANGQFF. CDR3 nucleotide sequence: TGCAGCGTTGATAGAGGGACAGCCAATGGGCAGTTCTTC.

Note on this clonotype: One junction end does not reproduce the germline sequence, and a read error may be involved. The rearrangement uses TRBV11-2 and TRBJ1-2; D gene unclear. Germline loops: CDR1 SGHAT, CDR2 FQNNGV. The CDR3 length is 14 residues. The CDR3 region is CASSLDLWAYGYTF. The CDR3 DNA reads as TGTGCCAGCAGCTTAGATCTCTGGGCTTATGGTTACACCTTC.

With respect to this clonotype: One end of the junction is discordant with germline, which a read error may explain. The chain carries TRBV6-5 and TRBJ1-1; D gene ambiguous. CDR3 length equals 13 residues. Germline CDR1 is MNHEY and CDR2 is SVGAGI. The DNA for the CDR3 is TGTGCCAGTAGTTGGACGGCGGACACTGAAGCTTTCTTT. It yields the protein CASSWTADTEAFF.

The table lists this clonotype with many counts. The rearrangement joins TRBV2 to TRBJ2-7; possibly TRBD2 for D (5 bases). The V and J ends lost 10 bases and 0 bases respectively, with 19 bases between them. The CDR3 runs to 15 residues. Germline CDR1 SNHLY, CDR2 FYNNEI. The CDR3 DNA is TGTGCCACCGTCGTTCTAGCCCACAGCTCCTACGAGCAGTACTTC. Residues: CATVVLAHSSYEQYF.

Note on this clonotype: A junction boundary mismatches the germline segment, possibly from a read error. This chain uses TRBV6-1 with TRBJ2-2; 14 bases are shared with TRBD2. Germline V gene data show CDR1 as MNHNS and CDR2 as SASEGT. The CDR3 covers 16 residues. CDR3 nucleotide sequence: TGTGCCAGCACCAGACTAGCGGGAGGGTACACCGGGAAGCTGTTTTTT. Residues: CASTRLAGGYTGKLFF.

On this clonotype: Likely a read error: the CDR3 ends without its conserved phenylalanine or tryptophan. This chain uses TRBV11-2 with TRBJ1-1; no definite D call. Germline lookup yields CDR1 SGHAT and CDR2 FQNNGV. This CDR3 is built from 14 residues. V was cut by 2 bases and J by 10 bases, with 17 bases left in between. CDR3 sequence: CASSLSGRSARAFL. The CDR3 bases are TGTGCCAGCAGCTTAAGCGGCCGTTCCGCGCGAGCTTTCTTA.

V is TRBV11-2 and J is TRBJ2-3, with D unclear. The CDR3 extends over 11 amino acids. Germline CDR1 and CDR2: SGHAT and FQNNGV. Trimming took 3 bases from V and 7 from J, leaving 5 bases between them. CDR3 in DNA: TGTGCCAGCAGCTTTGCGCATACGCAGTATTTT. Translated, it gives CASSFAHTQYF.

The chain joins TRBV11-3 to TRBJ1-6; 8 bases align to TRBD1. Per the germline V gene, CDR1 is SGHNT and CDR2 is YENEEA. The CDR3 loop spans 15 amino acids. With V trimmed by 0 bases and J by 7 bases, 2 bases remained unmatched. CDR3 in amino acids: CASSLDDRGNSPLHF. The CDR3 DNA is TGTGCCAGCAGCTTAGATGACAGGGGAAATTCACCCCTCCACTTT.

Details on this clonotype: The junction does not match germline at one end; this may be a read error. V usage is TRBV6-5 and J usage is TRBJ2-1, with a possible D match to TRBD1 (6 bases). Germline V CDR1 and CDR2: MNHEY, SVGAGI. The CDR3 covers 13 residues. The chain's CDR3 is CASNPRDTNEQFF. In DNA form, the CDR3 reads TGTGCCAGCAATCCCCGGGACACCAATGAACAGTTCTTC.

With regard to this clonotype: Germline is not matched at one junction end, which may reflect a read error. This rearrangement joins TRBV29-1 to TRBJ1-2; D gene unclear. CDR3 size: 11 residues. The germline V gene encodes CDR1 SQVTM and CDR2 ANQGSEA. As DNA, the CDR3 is TGCAGCGCTGAAGAAGCCTATGGCCACACCTTC. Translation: CSAEEAYGHTF.

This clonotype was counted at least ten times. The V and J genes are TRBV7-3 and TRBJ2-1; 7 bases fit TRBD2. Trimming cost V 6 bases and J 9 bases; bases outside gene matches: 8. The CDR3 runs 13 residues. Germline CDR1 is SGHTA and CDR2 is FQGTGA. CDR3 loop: CASSREGLSEQFF. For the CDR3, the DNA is TGTGCCAGCAGTAGGGAGGGGTTGAGTGAGCAGTTCTTC.